The clone carrying this TCR beta chain was counted a few times. Method: immunoSEQ multiplex PCR; TCRdb's copy keeps in-frame clones and lacks some. The sample contains more than 80,000 clones, approximately 83% of which appear only once. This entry belongs to a study of a mutant IDH1 vaccine in newly diagnosed glioma. Time point described: baseline, week 1 (first vaccination visit). The treatment denotes: pre-vaccination baseline after standard-of-care therapy. This CDR3 region has 14 residues. The germline V and J ends were trimmed by 5 bases and 1 base, with 14 bases remaining between them. Germline V gene lookup returns CDR1 GTSNPN and CDR2 SVGIG (reference sequence).

The V gene is TRBV30, the J gene TRBJ1-1; D gene unclear. The source was PBMCs, collected from a glioma patient treated with radiotherapy, temozolomide or both. This receptor was identified in a woman aged 50 to 60 with glioma. CDR3 DNA: TGTGCCTGGGGGGTCGGGCGGGGGAACACTGAAGCTTTCTTT. This translates into CAWGVGRGNTEAFF.